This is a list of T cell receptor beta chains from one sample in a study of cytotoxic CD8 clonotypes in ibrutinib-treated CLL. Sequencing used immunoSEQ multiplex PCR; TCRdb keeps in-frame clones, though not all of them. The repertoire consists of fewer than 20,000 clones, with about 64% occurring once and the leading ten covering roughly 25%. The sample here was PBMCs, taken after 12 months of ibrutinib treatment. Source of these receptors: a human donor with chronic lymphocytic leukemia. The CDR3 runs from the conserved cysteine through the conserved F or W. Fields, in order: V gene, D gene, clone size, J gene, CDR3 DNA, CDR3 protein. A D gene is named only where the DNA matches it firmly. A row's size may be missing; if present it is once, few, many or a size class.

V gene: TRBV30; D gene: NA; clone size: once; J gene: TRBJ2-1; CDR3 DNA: TGTGCCTGGGCCACTATAAGCAATGAGCAGTTCTTC; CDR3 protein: CAWATISNEQFF
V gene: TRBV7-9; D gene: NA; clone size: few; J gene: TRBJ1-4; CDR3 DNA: TGTGCCAGCAGCTTAATCGGTTCTAATGAAAAACTGTTTTTT; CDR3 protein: CASSLIGSNEKLFF
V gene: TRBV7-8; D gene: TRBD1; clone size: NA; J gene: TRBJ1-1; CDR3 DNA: TGTGCCAGCAGCCTAGTGGACAGGGGGAACACTGAAGCTTTCTTT; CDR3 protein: CASSLVDRGNTEAFF
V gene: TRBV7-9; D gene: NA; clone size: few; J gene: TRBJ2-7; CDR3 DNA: TGTGCCACCAGGGTAGTCGTCGACGAGCAGTACTTC; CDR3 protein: CATRVVVDEQYF
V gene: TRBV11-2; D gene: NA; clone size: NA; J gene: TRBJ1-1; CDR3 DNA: TGTGCCAGCAGCTTAGTACAGGCCAACACTGAAGCTTTCTTT; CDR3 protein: CASSLVQANTEAFF
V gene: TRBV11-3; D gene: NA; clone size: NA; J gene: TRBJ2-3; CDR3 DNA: TGTGCCAGCAGCTTCAGAGCGGGAGATACGCAGTATTTT; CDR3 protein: CASSFRAGDTQYF
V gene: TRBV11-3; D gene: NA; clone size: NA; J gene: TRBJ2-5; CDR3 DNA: TGTGCCAGCAGCTTAGAACGGGGAGAGACCCAGTACTTC; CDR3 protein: CASSLERGETQYF
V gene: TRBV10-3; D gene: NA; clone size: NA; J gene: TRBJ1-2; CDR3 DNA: TGTGCCATCAGTCCCCTGGACGGAGCTAACTATGGCTACACCTTC; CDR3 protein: CAISPLDGANYGYTF
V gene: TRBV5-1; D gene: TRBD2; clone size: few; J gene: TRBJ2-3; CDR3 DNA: TGCGCCAGCAGCCGGGGAGGGGGCACAGATACGCAGTATTTT; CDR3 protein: CASSRGGGTDTQYF
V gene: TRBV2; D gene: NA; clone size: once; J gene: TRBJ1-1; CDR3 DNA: TGTGCCAGCATGGGGGTGGACACTGAAGCTTTCTTT; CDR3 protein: CASMGVDTEAFF
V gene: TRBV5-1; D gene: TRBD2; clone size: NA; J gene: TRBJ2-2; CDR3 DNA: TGCGCCAGCAGCTTGTTGGCGGGAGTAGGCGGGGAGCTGTTTTTT; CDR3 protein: CASSLLAGVGGELFF
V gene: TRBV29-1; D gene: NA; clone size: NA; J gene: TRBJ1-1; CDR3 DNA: TGCAGCGCCCAAGCGTCGGGACCCGAAGCTTTCTTT; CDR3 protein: CSAQASGPEAFF
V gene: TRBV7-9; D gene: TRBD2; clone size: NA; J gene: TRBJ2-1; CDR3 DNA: TGTGCCAGCAGCCTGGGACTAGCGGGAGATCAGGAGCAGTTCTTC; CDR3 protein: CASSLGLAGDQEQFF
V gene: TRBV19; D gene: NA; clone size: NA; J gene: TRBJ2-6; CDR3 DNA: TGTGCCAGTAGTATGCTCTCTGGGGCCAACGTCCTGACTTTC; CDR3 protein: CASSMLSGANVLTF
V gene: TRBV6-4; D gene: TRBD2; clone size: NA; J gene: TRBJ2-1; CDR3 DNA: TGTGCCAGCAGTGTCGGGACTAGCGATGAGCAGTTCTTC; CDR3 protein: CASSVGTSDEQFF
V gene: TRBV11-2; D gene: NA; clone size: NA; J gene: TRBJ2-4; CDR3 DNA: TGTGCCAGCAGCTTGCCAGGGGGGTATCAGTACTTC; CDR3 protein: CASSLPGGYQYF
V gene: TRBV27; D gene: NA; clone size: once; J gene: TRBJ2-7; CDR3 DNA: TGTGCCAGCAGTCCCAAGTCGGACAACTCCTACGAGCAGTACTTC; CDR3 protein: CASSPKSDNSYEQYF
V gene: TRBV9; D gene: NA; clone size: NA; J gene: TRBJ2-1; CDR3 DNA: TGTGCCAGCAGCGTAGGGGGGGAGCCCTCGTACAATGAGCAGTTCTTC; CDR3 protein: CASSVGGEPSYNEQFF
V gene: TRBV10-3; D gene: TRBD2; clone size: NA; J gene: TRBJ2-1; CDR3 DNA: TGTGCCATCAGCGGAGCGGGAGGCGGCAATGAGCAGTTCTTC; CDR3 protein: CAISGAGGGNEQFF
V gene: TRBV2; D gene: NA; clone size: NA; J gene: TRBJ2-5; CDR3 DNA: TGTGCCAGCAGTCTACAAGAGACCCAGTACTTC; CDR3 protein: CASSLQETQYF
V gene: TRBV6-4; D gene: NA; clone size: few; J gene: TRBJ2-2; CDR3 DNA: TGTGCCAGCAGACCCGGGGCCGGGGAGCTGTTTTTT; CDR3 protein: CASRPGAGELFF
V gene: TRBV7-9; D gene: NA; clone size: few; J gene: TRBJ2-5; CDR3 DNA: TGTGCCAGCAGCTCCGGACACGGACTTGCCTCGGAGACCCAGTACTTC; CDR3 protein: CASSSGHGLASETQYF
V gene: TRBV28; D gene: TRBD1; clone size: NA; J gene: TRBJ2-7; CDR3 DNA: TGTGCCAGCAGTTTGCTATCCTTCCCGGGACAGGGGGCGTACGAGCAGTACTTC; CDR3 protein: CASSLLSFPGQGAYEQYF
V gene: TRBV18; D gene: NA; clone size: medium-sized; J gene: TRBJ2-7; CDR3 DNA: TGTGCCAAAAACCAAGACAGTTACGAGCAGTACTTC; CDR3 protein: CAKNQDSYEQYF
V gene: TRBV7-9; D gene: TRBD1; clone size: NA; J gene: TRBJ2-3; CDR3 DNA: TGTGCCAGCAGCTTTTCCAGGGGGCAAGATACGCAGTATTTT; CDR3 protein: CASSFSRGQDTQYF
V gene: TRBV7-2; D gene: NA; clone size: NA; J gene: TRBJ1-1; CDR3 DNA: TGTGCCAGCAGGCCCTCCGCAGCTTCTGAAGCTTTCTTT; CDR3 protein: CASRPSAASEAFF
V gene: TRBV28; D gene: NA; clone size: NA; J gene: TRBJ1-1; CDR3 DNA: TGTGCCACCTTGACCCAGGCGGCTGAAGCTTTCTTT; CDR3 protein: CATLTQAAEAFF
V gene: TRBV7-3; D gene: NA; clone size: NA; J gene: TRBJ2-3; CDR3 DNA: TGTGCCAGCAGTGGAGAGACAGATACGCAGTATTTT; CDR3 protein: CASSGETDTQYF
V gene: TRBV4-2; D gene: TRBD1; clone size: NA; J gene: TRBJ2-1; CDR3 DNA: TGTGCCAGCAGCCAACCGGGACAGGGAAACAATGAGCAGTTCTTC; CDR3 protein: CASSQPGQGNNEQFF
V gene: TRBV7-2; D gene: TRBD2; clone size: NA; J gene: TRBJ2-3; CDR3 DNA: TGTGCCAGCAGCTTTTTCCTAGCGGGAGCTACAGATACGCAGTATTTT; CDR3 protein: CASSFFLAGATDTQYF
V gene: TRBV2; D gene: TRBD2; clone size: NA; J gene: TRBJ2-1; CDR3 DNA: TGTGCCAGCAGTGAAATTGCTAGCGGGAGTAATGAGCAGTTCTTC; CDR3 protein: CASSEIASGSNEQFF
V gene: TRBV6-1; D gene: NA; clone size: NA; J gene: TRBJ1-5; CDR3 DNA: TGTGCCAGCAGTGACAGGGATTTGCAGCCCCAGCATTTT; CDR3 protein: CASSDRDLQPQHF
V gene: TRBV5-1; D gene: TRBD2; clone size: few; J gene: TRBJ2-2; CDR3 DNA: TGCGCCAGCAGCTTGACACTAGCGGGCACCGGGGAGCTGTTTTTT; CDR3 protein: CASSLTLAGTGELFF
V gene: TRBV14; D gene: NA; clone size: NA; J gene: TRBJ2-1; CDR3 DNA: TGTGCCAGCAGGCCAGCAGGGACCTCTATCTATGAGCAGTTCTTC; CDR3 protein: CASRPAGTSIYEQFF
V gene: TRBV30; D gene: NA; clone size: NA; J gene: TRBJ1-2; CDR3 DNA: TGTGCCTGGAGTGTAACGTCAGGGTACTATGGCTACACCTTC; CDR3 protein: CAWSVTSGYYGYTF
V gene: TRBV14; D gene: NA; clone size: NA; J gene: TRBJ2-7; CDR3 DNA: TGTGCCAGCAGCCAAGTGTCGACCGGCGAGCAGTACTTC; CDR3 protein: CASSQVSTGEQYF
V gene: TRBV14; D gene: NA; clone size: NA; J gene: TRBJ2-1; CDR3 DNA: TGTGCCAGCAGCCAAGAGTTTGGAGATGAGCAGTTCTTC; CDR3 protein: CASSQEFGDEQFF
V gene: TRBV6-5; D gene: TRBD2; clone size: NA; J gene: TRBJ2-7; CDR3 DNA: TGTGCCAGCAGCCGAGCGGGAGGGGGCTACGAGCAGTACTTC; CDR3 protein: CASSRAGGGYEQYF
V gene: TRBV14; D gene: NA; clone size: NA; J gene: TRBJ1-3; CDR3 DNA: TGTGCCACGGCCTTGAAAGAAGGATCTGGAAACACCATATATTTT; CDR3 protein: CATALKEGSGNTIYF
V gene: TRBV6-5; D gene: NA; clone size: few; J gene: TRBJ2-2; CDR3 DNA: TGTGCCAGCAGTTACCGTGCCGGGGAGCTGTTTTTT; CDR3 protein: CASSYRAGELFF
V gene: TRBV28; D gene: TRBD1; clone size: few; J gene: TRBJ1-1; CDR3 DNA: TGTGCCAGCAGCTATCCCGGGACAGTGAACACTGAAGCTTTCTTT; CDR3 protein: CASSYPGTVNTEAFF
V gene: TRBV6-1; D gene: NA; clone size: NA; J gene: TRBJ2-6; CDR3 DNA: TGTGCCAGCGACAGGCTGGAGGCCAACGTCCTGACTTTC; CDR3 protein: CASDRLEANVLTF
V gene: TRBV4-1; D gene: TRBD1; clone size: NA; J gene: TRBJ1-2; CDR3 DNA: TGCGCCAGCAGCCAAGTTCTACGACAGGGCGCTAACTATGGCTACACCTTC; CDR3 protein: CASSQVLRQGANYGYTF
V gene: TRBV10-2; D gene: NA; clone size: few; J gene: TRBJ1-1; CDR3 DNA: TGCGCCAGCAGTGTTGAAGTGAACACTGAAGCTTTCTTT; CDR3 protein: CASSVEVNTEAFF
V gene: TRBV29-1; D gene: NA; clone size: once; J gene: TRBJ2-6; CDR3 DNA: TGCAGCGTGGGGACGTCCTCGGGGGCCAACGTCCTGACTTTC; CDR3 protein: CSVGTSSGANVLTF
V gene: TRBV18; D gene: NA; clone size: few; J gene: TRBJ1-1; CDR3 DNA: TGTGCCAGCTCACCACAGGGTTTGAACACTGAAGCTTTCTTT; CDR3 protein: CASSPQGLNTEAFF
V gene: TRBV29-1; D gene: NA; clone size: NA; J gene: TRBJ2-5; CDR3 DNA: TGCAGCGTTGCCAAGCAGGAAGAGACCCAGTACTTC; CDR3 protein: CSVAKQEETQYF
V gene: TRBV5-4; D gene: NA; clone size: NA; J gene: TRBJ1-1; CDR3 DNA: TGTGCCAGCAAGATTCAGGTGAACACTGAAGCTTTCTTT; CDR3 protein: CASKIQVNTEAFF
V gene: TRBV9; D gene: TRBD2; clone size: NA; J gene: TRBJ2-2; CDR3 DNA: TGTGCCAGCAGCGTAGTAGCGGGAGGGGGGACCGGGGAGCTGTTTTTT; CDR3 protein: CASSVVAGGGTGELFF
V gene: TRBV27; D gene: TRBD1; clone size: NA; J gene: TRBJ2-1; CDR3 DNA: TGTGCCAGCAGTAGACCCGGGACAGGGGGGTGGAATGAGCAGTTCTTC; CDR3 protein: CASSRPGTGGWNEQFF
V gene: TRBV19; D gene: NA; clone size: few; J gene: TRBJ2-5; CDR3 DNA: TGTGCCAGTAGTATTTCGGGAGAGTCAGAGACCCAGTACTTC; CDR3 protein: CASSISGESETQYF
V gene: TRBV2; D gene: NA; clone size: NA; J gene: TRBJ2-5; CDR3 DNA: TGTGCTAGCAGCGGAACAGGAAACCAAGAGACCCAGTACTTC; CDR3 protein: CASSGTGNQETQYF
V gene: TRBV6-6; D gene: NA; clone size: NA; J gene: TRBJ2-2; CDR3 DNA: TGTGCCAGCAGTTACCGTGCCGGGGAGCTGTTTTTT; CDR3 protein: CASSYRAGELFF